A selection of T cell receptor beta chains follows, all from one sample in a study of control samples from healthy donors and cancer patients. Only in-frame clones appear in the TCRdb table, and some are missing; sequencing was by immunoSEQ multiplex PCR. The data show about 160,000 clones, with approximately 94% seen just once and around 15% held by the top ten. Sequenced: PBMCs. The receptors were gathered from a man aged 60 to 69 with colorectal cancer. The CDR3 runs from the conserved cysteine through the conserved F or W. D genes are given only for firm matches. Expanded clones get a size class; other rows say once, few or many, or leave the size out.

V gene: TRBV7-8
J gene: TRBJ2-5
D gene: TRBD1
clone size: NA
CDR3 DNA: TGTGCCAGCAGCTTAGATAGGACAGGGGGCCCCTTAAGGGCTCAAGAGACCCAGTACTTC
CDR3 protein: CASSLDRTGGPLRAQETQYF

V gene: TRBV30
J gene: TRBJ2-5
D gene: TRBD2
clone size: NA
CDR3 DNA: TGTGCCTGGAAGACTAGCGGGGCCCCCCCGGAGACCCAGTACTTC
CDR3 protein: CAWKTSGAPPETQYF

V gene: TRBV14
J gene: TRBJ2-2
D gene: NA
clone size: NA
CDR3 DNA: TGTGCCAGCAGCCAGTTTACGGGCGCGAACACCGGGGAGCTGTTTTTT
CDR3 protein: CASSQFTGANTGELFF

V gene: TRBV5-1
J gene: TRBJ1-2
D gene: TRBD1
clone size: NA
CDR3 DNA: TGCGCCAGCAGCTTCAGGGGGCTTGACTATGGCTACACCTTC
CDR3 protein: CASSFRGLDYGYTF

V gene: TRBV19
J gene: TRBJ2-3
D gene: NA
clone size: NA
CDR3 DNA: TGTGCCAGTACCCCCGCGCCCAGCACAGATACGCAGTATTTT
CDR3 protein: CASTPAPSTDTQYF

V gene: TRBV2
J gene: TRBJ1-1
D gene: NA
clone size: NA
CDR3 DNA: TGTGCCAGCAGTGAACGATCAGGAATGAACACTGAAGCTTTCTTT
CDR3 protein: CASSERSGMNTEAFF

V gene: TRBV3-1/TRBV3-2
J gene: TRBJ1-1
D gene: NA
clone size: NA
CDR3 DNA: TGTGCCAGCAGCCAAGGCAGGAACACTGAAGCTTTCTTT
CDR3 protein: CASSQGRNTEAFF

V gene: TRBV28
J gene: TRBJ2-7
D gene: NA
clone size: NA
CDR3 DNA: TGTGCCAGCAGTTTTTCCGACGGCTACGAGCAGTACTTC
CDR3 protein: CASSFSDGYEQYF

V gene: TRBV29-1
J gene: TRBJ1-1
D gene: NA
clone size: once
CDR3 DNA: TGCAGCGTCTTATTGAACACTGAAGCTTTCTTT
CDR3 protein: CSVLLNTEAFF

V gene: TRBV7-2
J gene: TRBJ1-1
D gene: NA
clone size: NA
CDR3 DNA: TGTGCCAGCAGCTTAGTTCGGGTTTCGGGGACTTGGGGCACTGAAGCTTTCTTT
CDR3 protein: CASSLVRVSGTWGTEAFF

V gene: TRBV10-1
J gene: TRBJ2-7
D gene: NA
clone size: NA
CDR3 DNA: TGCGCCAGCAGTGAGTCAGTGACAGCCTACGAGCAGTACTTC
CDR3 protein: CASSESVTAYEQYF

V gene: TRBV1
J gene: TRBJ2-3
D gene: NA
clone size: NA
CDR3 DNA: TGCACCAGCAGCCAAGGCCGGGACGTAAAAACAGATACGCAGTATTTT
CDR3 protein: CTSSQGRDVKTDTQYF

V gene: TRBV27
J gene: TRBJ1-5
D gene: TRBD1
clone size: NA
CDR3 DNA: TGTGCCAGCATCTCTAAGGGGGCAGTATATAGCAATCAGCCCCAGCATTTT
CDR3 protein: CASISKGAVYSNQPQHF

V gene: TRBV5-1
J gene: TRBJ2-6
D gene: NA
clone size: NA
CDR3 DNA: TGCGCCAGCAGCTTGGTTGGAGGTGGGGCCAACGTCCTGACTTTC
CDR3 protein: CASSLVGGGANVLTF

V gene: TRBV29-1
J gene: TRBJ2-2
D gene: NA
clone size: NA
CDR3 DNA: TGCAGCGTTAGTGGTGGGGGGCAAACCGGGGAGCTGTTTTTT
CDR3 protein: CSVSGGGQTGELFF

V gene: TRBV18
J gene: TRBJ1-2
D gene: TRBD1
clone size: NA
CDR3 DNA: TGTGCCAGCTCACCACCGGGACAGATAAACTATGGCTACACCTTC
CDR3 protein: CASSPPGQINYGYTF

V gene: TRBV11-3
J gene: TRBJ2-3
D gene: NA
clone size: NA
CDR3 DNA: TGTGCCAGCGCCCAAGGGGGACTGCGCACAGATACGCAGTATTTT
CDR3 protein: CASAQGGLRTDTQYF

V gene: TRBV6-1
J gene: TRBJ1-1
D gene: NA
clone size: NA
CDR3 DNA: TGTGCCAGCAGTGATGGGGGGACGGTGGGGAACACTGAAGCTTTCTTT
CDR3 protein: CASSDGGTVGNTEAFF

V gene: TRBV7-9
J gene: TRBJ1-4
D gene: NA
clone size: NA
CDR3 DNA: TGTGCCAGCAGAAGGACAGAAGTCAATGAAAAACTGTTTTTT
CDR3 protein: CASRRTEVNEKLFF

V gene: TRBV2
J gene: TRBJ2-7
D gene: TRBD2
clone size: NA
CDR3 DNA: TGTGCCAGCACCCGACTAGCGGGGGGGAACTACGAGCAGTACTTC
CDR3 protein: CASTRLAGGNYEQYF

V gene: TRBV25-1
J gene: TRBJ1-2
D gene: NA
clone size: NA
CDR3 DNA: TGTGCCAGCAGTGAACTCAGGGGTGTGTTGGAGGGCTACACCTTC
CDR3 protein: CASSELRGVLEGYTF

V gene: TRBV1
J gene: TRBJ2-3
D gene: NA
clone size: NA
CDR3 DNA: TGCACCAGCAGCCAAGAGGTCCCAGGGGCGGAACACAGATACGCAGTATTT
CDR3 protein: CTSSQEVPGAEHRYAVF

V gene: TRBV5-1
J gene: TRBJ2-5
D gene: NA
clone size: NA
CDR3 DNA: TGCGCCAGCAGCTTGGCACTAGTGAAAGAGACCCAGTACTTC
CDR3 protein: CASSLALVKETQYF

V gene: TRBV7-9
J gene: TRBJ2-3
D gene: NA
clone size: NA
CDR3 DNA: TGTGCCAGCAGCTTGTCCGGGGTCACAGATACGCAGTATTTT
CDR3 protein: CASSLSGVTDTQYF

V gene: TRBV4-3
J gene: TRBJ1-2
D gene: NA
clone size: NA
CDR3 DNA: TGCGCCAGCAGCCAAGGGGCAGGATCGATCTATGGCTACACCTTC
CDR3 protein: CASSQGAGSIYGYTF

V gene: TRBV19
J gene: TRBJ1-2
D gene: NA
clone size: once
CDR3 DNA: TGTGCCAGTCGATCGGGCTATGGCTACACCTTC
CDR3 protein: CASRSGYGYTF

V gene: TRBV12-3/TRBV12-4
J gene: TRBJ1-1
D gene: NA
clone size: NA
CDR3 DNA: TGTGCCAGCAGTTTGGGACAGAACACTGAAGCTTTCTTT
CDR3 protein: CASSLGQNTEAFF

V gene: TRBV19
J gene: TRBJ2-4
D gene: NA
clone size: NA
CDR3 DNA: TGTGCCAGTACCTCCCTGGGGACACCCAAAAACATTCAGTACTTC
CDR3 protein: CASTSLGTPKNIQYF

V gene: TRBV5-4
J gene: TRBJ1-2
D gene: TRBD1
clone size: once
CDR3 DNA: TGTGCCAGCAGCCGGGACAGCATTAACTATGGCTACACCTTC
CDR3 protein: CASSRDSINYGYTF

V gene: TRBV5-1
J gene: TRBJ2-2
D gene: NA
clone size: NA
CDR3 DNA: TGCGCCAGCAGCACATCTACCGGGGAGCTGTTTTTT
CDR3 protein: CASSTSTGELFF

V gene: TRBV7-2
J gene: TRBJ1-4
D gene: NA
clone size: NA
CDR3 DNA: TGTGCCAGCAGCTCCCAGGGAAAGCCTAATGAAAAACTGTTTTTT
CDR3 protein: CASSSQGKPNEKLFF

V gene: TRBV9
J gene: TRBJ2-3
D gene: NA
clone size: NA
CDR3 DNA: TGTGCCAGCAGCGTCCTCGGGGAAGATACGCAGTATTTT
CDR3 protein: CASSVLGEDTQYF